This entry concerns a single TCR beta chain. V lost 7 bases and J lost 4, with 11 bases in between. CDR1 and CDR2 from the germline V gene are MNHNS and SASEGT. The CDR3 length is 12 residues. Use of 60 Vbeta and 13 Jbeta primers characterized the PCR. Here immunoSEQ multiplex PCR was the method, and the copy in TCRdb shows in-frame clones only, minus some. Found here are about 130,000 clones, about 70% of them singletons; the top ten hold roughly 3%. These data come from a study of cytomegalovirus exposure and HLA in healthy donors. Sample: PBMCs. The rearrangement joins TRBV6-1 to TRBJ2-7; tentatively, D is TRBD1 (6 bases). This clonotype originated in a middle-aged man in good health and CMV-seronegative. CDR3 sequence reads: CASKTQGYEQYF. The CDR3 region has the DNA TGTGCCAGCAAGACACAGGGTTACGAGCAGTACTTC.